These 3 T cell receptor beta chains were sequenced from one sample in a study of shared clonotypes between healthy human individuals. The assay was immunoSEQ multiplex PCR, and TCRdb's table has in-frame clones only and misses some. This table has roughly 2.5 million clones, 85% to 95% appearing once. The specimen was naive CD4+ T cells sorted from blood. Subset given: CD45RA+ positively selected. The source is a man aged 18 to 30 in good health.

This chain uses TRBV28 with TRBJ2-7; D not resolved. V shed 4 bases and J shed 9 bases, with 25 bases lying between them. Germline CDR1 MDHEN, CDR2 SYDVKM. The CDR3 loop spans 16 amino acids. In DNA, the CDR3 is TGTGCCAGCAGTTCGTTCCCGAGCGAGGCCTCCTTTGGGCAGTACTTC. Translation gives CASSSFPSEASFGQYF. The full variable domain, in which reference TRBV28 and TRBJ2-7 provide the parts outside the CDR3, is DVKVTQSSRYLVKRTGEKVFLECVQDMDHENMFWYRQDPGLGLRLIYFSYDVKMKEKGDIPEGYSVSREKKERFSLILESASTNQTSMYLCASSSFPSEASFGQYFGPGTRLTVT.

The chain couples TRBV5-6 to TRBJ1-6; 10 bases agree with TRBD1. Germline loops: CDR1 SGHDT, CDR2 YYEEEE. This CDR3 spans 16 amino acids. V shed 4 bases, J shed 7 bases, and the junction held 8 bases outside the gene matches. The CDR3 DNA is TGTGCCAGCAGCAGGGACAGGGGCAGGGTAAATTCACCCCTCCACTTT. Translated, it gives CASSRDRGRVNSPLHF. The full variable domain, completed using reference TRBV5-6 and TRBJ1-6, is DAGVTQSPTHLIKTRGQQVTLRCSPKSGHDTVSWYQQALGQGPQFIFQYYEEEERQRGNFPDRFSGHQFPNYSSELNVNALLLGDSALYLCASSRDRGRVNSPLHFGNGTRLTVT.

The chain has TRBV21-1 and TRBJ1-6; the D call in the table, TRBD1, was not verified against the DNA. TRBV21-1 is termed a pseudogene. The CDR3 consists of 19 residues. CDR3 in DNA: TGTGCCTTATCGGACAGGAGGGGAGTCAATCGGGCCTATAATTCACCCCTCCACTTT. It yields the protein CALSDRRGVNRAYNSPLHF.